This T cell receptor beta chain was profiled in a study of early T cells in non-severe SARS-CoV-2 infection. Study-level background: Alpha and beta chains were unpaired, from unsorted whole-blood bulk RNA.

TCRdb ran MiXCR on the 5' RACE reads and lists one entry per CDR3 protein. The profile shows around 37,000 distinct CDR3 sequences, over 9% of them singletons. About this clonotype itself: A read error may explain this, as a much larger clone is one base away.

The CDR3 consists of 13 residues. Germline lookup yields CDR1 SGHVS and CDR2 FNYEAQ. V usage is TRBV7-6 and J usage is TRBJ2-3; D call uncertain. Sample: whole blood. This receptor was identified in an adult who was a healthcare worker with PCR-confirmed SARS-CoV-2 infection or an uninfected control (not recorded which). The CDR3 here is CASSFRSADKQYF. The CDR3, as DNA: TGTGCCAGCAGCTTCAGGTCCGCAGATAAGCAGTATTTT.